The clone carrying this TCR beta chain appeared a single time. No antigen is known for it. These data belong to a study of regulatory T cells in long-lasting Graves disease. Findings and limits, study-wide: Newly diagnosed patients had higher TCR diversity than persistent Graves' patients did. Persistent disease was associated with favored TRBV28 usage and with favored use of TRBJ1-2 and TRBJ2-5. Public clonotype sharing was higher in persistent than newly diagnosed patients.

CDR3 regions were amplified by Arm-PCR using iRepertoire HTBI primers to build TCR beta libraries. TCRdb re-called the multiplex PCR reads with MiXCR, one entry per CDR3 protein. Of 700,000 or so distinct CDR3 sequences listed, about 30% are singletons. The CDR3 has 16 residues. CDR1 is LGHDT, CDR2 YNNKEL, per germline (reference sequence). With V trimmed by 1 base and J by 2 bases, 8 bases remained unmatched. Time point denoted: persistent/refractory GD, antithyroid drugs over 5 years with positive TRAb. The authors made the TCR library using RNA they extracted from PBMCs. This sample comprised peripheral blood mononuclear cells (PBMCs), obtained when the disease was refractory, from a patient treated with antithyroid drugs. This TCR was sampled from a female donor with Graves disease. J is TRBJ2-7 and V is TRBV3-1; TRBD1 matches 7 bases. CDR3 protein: CASSQGSQGVTYEQYF. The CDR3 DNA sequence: TGTGCCAGCAGCCAAGGTTCCCAGGGGGTAACCTACGAGCAGTACTTC.